The entry that follows covers one TCR beta chain sequence. The V gene's germline CDR1 is LGHNA and CDR2 YSLEER. With V trimmed by 1 base and J by 7 bases, 6 bases remained unmatched. This CDR3 has 15 amino acids. This specimen comes from a study of control samples from healthy donors and cancer patients. Assay used: immunoSEQ multiplex PCR; TCRdb lists only in-frame clones, some missing. The sample holds about 69,000 clones, more than 75% seen once. The gene calls are TRBV4-3 and TRBJ1-2; 10 bases match TRBD1. Sequenced input: PBMCs. The TCR sequence derives from a woman in her forties or fifties with lung cancer. The CDR3 here is CASSQAGQGFTGYTF. Here the CDR3 DNA reads TGCGCCAGCAGCCAAGCGGGACAGGGGTTCACTGGCTACACCTTC.